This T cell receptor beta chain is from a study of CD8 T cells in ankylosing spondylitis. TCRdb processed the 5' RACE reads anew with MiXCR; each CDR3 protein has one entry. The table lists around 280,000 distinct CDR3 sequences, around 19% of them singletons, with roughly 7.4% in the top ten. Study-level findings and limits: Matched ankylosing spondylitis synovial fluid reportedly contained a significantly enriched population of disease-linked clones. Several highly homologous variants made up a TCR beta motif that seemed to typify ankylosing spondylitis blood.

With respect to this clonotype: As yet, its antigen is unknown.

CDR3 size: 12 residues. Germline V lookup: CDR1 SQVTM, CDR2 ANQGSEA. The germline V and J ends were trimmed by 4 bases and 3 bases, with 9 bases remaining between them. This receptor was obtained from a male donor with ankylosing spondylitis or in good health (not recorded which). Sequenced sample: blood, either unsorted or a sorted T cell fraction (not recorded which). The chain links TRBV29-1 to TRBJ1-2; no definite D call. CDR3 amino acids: CSVGPGDYGYTF. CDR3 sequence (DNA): TGCAGCGTTGGTCCTGGGGACTATGGCTACACCTTC. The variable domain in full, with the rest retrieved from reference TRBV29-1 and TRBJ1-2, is SAVISQKPSRDICQRGTSLTIQCQVDSQVTMMFWYRQQPGQSLTLIATANQGSEATYESGFVIDKFPISRPNLTFSTLTVSNMSPEDSSIYLCSVGPGDYGYTFGSGTRLTVV.